These T cell receptor beta chains were read from a single sample in a study of T cell changes during pregnancy in multiple sclerosis. Profiling relied on immunoSEQ multiplex PCR, and the TCRdb table lists in-frame clones only, not all of them. Among just over 35,000 clones listed, approximately 90% were seen once. The source material was CD4+ T cells from peripheral blood mononuclear cells, sampled after pregnancy. The origin of the receptors is a female donor in good health, enrolled as a control in a pregnancy study. Each CDR3 is given with its conserved first and last residue. D genes are given only for firm matches. The size of a clone is reported for some rows only, either as once, few or many, or as a class for expanded clones.

J	D	V	length	size	CDR3	DNA
TRBJ1-4	-	TRBV4-1	16	-	CASSQDLAGTPFTLFF	TGCGCCAGCAGCCAAGACCTCGCTGGGACACCGTTTACACTGTTTTTT
TRBJ2-1	-	TRBV30	15	-	CAWRAQGKSYNEQFF	TGTGCCTGGAGGGCGCAGGGGAAAAGCTACAATGAGCAGTTCTTC
TRBJ1-2	TRBD1	TRBV27	16	-	CASSLLPGQGRDGYTF	TGTGCCAGCAGTTTACTACCGGGACAGGGAAGGGATGGCTACACCTTC
TRBJ1-1	TRBD1	TRBV10-3	15	-	CAISGTGGGNTEAFF	TGTGCCATCAGTGGGACAGGGGGCGGAAACACTGAAGCTTTCTTT
TRBJ1-5	TRBD1	TRBV10-2	16	once	CASSESGGGTNQPQHF	TGCGCCAGCAGTGAGTCAGGAGGGGGCACGAATCAGCCCCAGCATTTT
TRBJ1-2	-	TRBV19	11	-	CASTGLRGYTF	TGTGCCAGTACGGGACTGCGAGGCTACACCTTC
TRBJ2-7	TRBD2	TRBV5-1	15	-	CASSLGGGSSYEQYF	TGCGCCAGCAGCTTGGGGGGGGGAAGCTCCTACGAGCAGTACTTC
TRBJ2-5	-	TRBV7-2	15	-	CASSLEGTLGETQYF	TGTGCCAGCAGCTTAGAAGGGACTCTGGGAGAGACCCAGTACTTC
TRBJ1-2	TRBD1	TRBV7-3	15	-	CASSLTGGLDYGYTF	TGTGCCAGCAGCCTTACAGGGGGGCTTGACTATGGCTACACCTTC
TRBJ1-5	-	TRBV19	13	-	CASSKGSNQPQHF	TGTGCCAGTAGTAAGGGGAGCAATCAGCCCCAGCATTTT
TRBJ1-2	TRBD1	TRBV30	14	-	CAWKARGRNHGYTF	TGTGCCTGGAAAGCTAGGGGGCGAAATCATGGCTACACCTTC
TRBJ2-5	TRBD2	TRBV5-1	15	-	CASSLEAGFGETQYF	TGCGCCAGCAGCTTGGAAGCGGGATTTGGAGAGACCCAGTACTTC
TRBJ1-5	-	TRBV18	14	-	CASSPTEHNQPQHF	TGTGCCAGCTCCCCCACGGAGCACAATCAGCCCCAGCATTTT
TRBJ2-1	-	TRBV4-2	16	-	CASSQVGGGSYNEQFF	TGTGCCAGCAGCCAAGTAGGGGGGGGCTCCTACAATGAGCAGTTCTTC
TRBJ2-1	TRBD2	TRBV6-1	15	once	CASSEAAGGYNEQFF	TGTGCCAGCAGTGAAGCAGCGGGAGGCTACAATGAGCAGTTCTTC
TRBJ2-3	-	TRBV4-2	15	-	CASSQESARTDTQYF	TGTGCCAGCAGCCAAGAGAGCGCTCGCACAGATACGCAGTATTTT
TRBJ2-3	TRBD1	TRBV28	16	-	CASSRDRGGGIDTQYF	TGTGCCAGCAGCCGGGACAGGGGAGGAGGAATAGATACGCAGTATTTT
TRBJ1-2	TRBD1	TRBV7-8	15	-	CASSLKGRGSYGYTF	TGTGCCAGCAGCTTAAAGGGCAGGGGGAGCTATGGCTACACCTTC
TRBJ1-4	-	TRBV5-6	16	-	CASSLAYRATNEKLFF	TGTGCCAGCAGCTTGGCCTACAGGGCGACTAATGAAAAACTGTTTTTT
TRBJ2-1	TRBD1	TRBV19	15	-	CATSSGTGGAEALFF	TGTGCCACGTCCTCCGGGACAGGGGGCGCGGAAGCACTGTTCTTC
TRBJ2-5	TRBD1	TRBV6-4	11	-	CATRQGETQYF	TGTGCCACCCGACAGGGGGAGACCCAGTACTTC
TRBJ1-2	-	TRBV7-9	14	-	CASSPGQGGDGYTF	TGTGCCAGCAGCCCTGGGCAGGGAGGGGATGGCTACACCTTC
TRBJ2-1	-	TRBV25-1	13	-	CASSENRRNEQFF	TGTGCCAGCAGTGAGAACAGGCGGAATGAGCAGTTCTTC
TRBJ1-1	-	TRBV6-5	16	-	CASSYGPPRIDTEAFF	TGTGCCAGCAGTTATGGGCCCCCCCGGATTGACACTGAAGCTTTCTTT
TRBJ2-7	TRBD2	TRBV5-1	13	-	CASSSLTSNEQYF	TGCGCCAGCAGCTCCCTGACTAGCAACGAGCAGTACTTC
TRBJ1-5	TRBD1	TRBV19	13	-	CASKENRGQPQHF	TGTGCCAGTAAGGAAAACAGGGGTCAGCCCCAGCATTTT
TRBJ2-2	TRBD1	TRBV4-2	16	medium-sized	CASSQDLTGRTGELFF	TGTGCCAGCAGCCAAGATCTGACAGGGCGCACCGGGGAGCTGTTTTTT
TRBJ2-2	TRBD2	TRBV7-9	15	-	CASSLLAGLTGELFF	TGTGCCAGCAGCCTCCTAGCGGGTCTCACCGGGGAGCTGTTTTTT
TRBJ1-2	-	TRBV9	15	-	CASSPISEGGDGYTF	TGTGCCAGCAGCCCCATCTCAGAGGGAGGTGATGGCTACACCTTC
TRBJ2-5	TRBD1	TRBV5-1	15	-	CASSPRTGAGETQYF	TGCGCCAGCAGCCCGCGGACAGGGGCGGGAGAGACCCAGTACTTC
TRBJ2-7	-	TRBV18	14	-	CASSPLGPMDEQYF	TGTGCCAGCTCACCACTGGGCCCGATGGACGAGCAGTACTTC
TRBJ2-7	TRBD2	TRBV18	15	once	CASSRTSGGTLEQYF	TGTGCCAGCTCACGGACTAGCGGGGGTACCCTCGAGCAGTACTTC
TRBJ2-7	-	TRBV6-1	15	few	CASIPEAGARGEQYF	TGTGCCAGCATCCCGGAAGCAGGAGCCCGGGGCGAGCAGTACTTC
TRBJ2-7	TRBD1	TRBV6-1	14	-	CASSVRDRAYEQYF	TGTGCCAGCAGTGTCCGGGACAGGGCCTACGAGCAGTACTTC
TRBJ2-1	-	TRBV18	12	-	CASSRVLDEQFF	TGTGCCAGCTCCAGGGTGTTGGATGAGCAGTTCTTC
TRBJ2-3	TRBD1	TRBV10-1	17	-	CASSEPEGDRYTDTQYF	TGCGCCAGCAGTGAGCCCGAAGGGGACAGATACACAGATACGCAGTATTTT
TRBJ2-3	TRBD2	TRBV28	16	once	CASTPGGRGRTDTQYF	TGTGCCAGCACGCCGGGGGGGCGGGGGCGCACAGATACGCAGTATTTT
TRBJ1-6	-	TRBV27	14	-	CASSLWAGNSPLHF	TGTGCCAGCAGTTTATGGGCAGGAAATTCACCCCTCCACTTT
TRBJ2-3	-	TRBV6-5	13	-	CAHRAGLTDTQYF	TGTGCCCACAGGGCAGGGTTGACAGATACGCAGTATTTT
TRBJ1-2	-	TRBV30	11	once	CAWRGGAVDTF	TGTGCCTGGAGGGGCGGGGCCGTGGACACCTTC
TRBJ1-1	-	TRBV5-1	16	-	CASSLMTGHRNTEAFF	TGCGCCAGCAGCTTGATGACGGGACACAGGAACACTGAAGCTTTCTTT
TRBJ2-3	-	TRBV30	15	-	CAWPWGGGSTDTQYF	TGTGCCTGGCCCTGGGGGGGCGGGAGCACAGATACGCAGTATTTT
TRBJ2-3	TRBD2	TRBV6-4	14	-	CASSSGGATDTQYF	TGTGCCAGCAGTAGCGGGGGGGCCACAGATACGCAGTATTTT
TRBJ2-5	-	TRBV5-1	14	-	CASSLAGTTETQYF	TGCGCCAGCAGCTTGGCGGGGACAACCGAGACCCAGTACTTC
TRBJ2-5	-	TRBV27	14	few	CASSFDSVQETQYF	TGTGCCAGCAGTTTTGATAGCGTCCAAGAGACCCAGTACTTC
TRBJ1-1	-	TRBV11-2	14	-	CASSLGPLGQRAFF	TGTGCCAGCAGCTTAGGCCCCCTGGGACAACGGGCTTTCTTT
TRBJ2-2	-	TRBV27	16	-	CASSFLGGSLTGELFF	TGTGCCAGCAGTTTTCTCGGTGGGAGCCTCACCGGGGAGCTGTTTTTT
TRBJ1-2	-	TRBV28	12	-	CASSLWGGRYTF	TGTGCCAGCAGTTTATGGGGGGGACGCTACACCTTC
TRBJ1-6	-	TRBV9	20	-	CASSVGGGGPTSSYNSPLHF	TGTGCCAGCAGCGTAGGAGGGGGGGGTCCGACCAGCTCCTATAATTCACCCCTCCACTTT
TRBJ2-1	TRBD2	TRBV5-1	16	-	CASSWVTSGGGNEQFF	TGCGCCAGCAGCTGGGTGACTAGCGGCGGGGGCAATGAGCAGTTCTTC
TRBJ2-1	-	TRBV7-3	14	-	CASRFNPGDNEQFF	TGTGCCAGCAGATTTAACCCCGGTGACAATGAGCAGTTCTTC
TRBJ2-3	-	TRBV5-1	13	-	CASSLQDADTQYF	TGCGCCAGCAGCTTACAGGACGCAGATACGCAGTATTTT
TRBJ2-7	TRBD1	TRBV5-6	13	-	CASSQTGGYEQYF	TGTGCCAGCAGCCAGACAGGGGGCTACGAGCAGTACTTC
TRBJ1-2	-	TRBV18	14	-	CASSPSAGGDGYTF	TGTGCCAGCTCACCTTCCGCCGGGGGAGATGGCTACACCTTC
TRBJ2-2	-	TRBV27	13	-	CASSLAGTGELFF	TGTGCCAGCAGTTTGGCGGGCACCGGGGAGCTGTTTTTT
TRBJ1-6	TRBD1	TRBV19	15	-	CASSIEDRGGSPLHF	TGTGCCAGTAGTATAGAGGACAGGGGAGGCTCACCCCTCCACTTT
TRBJ1-6	-	TRBV7-8	14	-	CASSVRGLNSPLHF	TGTGCCAGCAGCGTACGGGGACTAAATTCACCCCTCCACTTT